Listed below are T cell receptor beta chains from one sample, sequenced in a study of blood T cell repertoires in COVID-19. Some clones are missing from TCRdb's copy, which holds only in-frame ones; the method was immunoSEQ multiplex PCR. The sample lists about 190,000 clones, roughly 84% occurring once. Sequenced: peripheral blood. The receptors come from a woman in her thirties or forties who had recovered from COVID-19. The conserved cysteine and the conserved F or W are not part of the CDR3 here.

V gene	J gene	CDR3 protein
TRBV27	TRBJ2-7	ASSTKPYRGLVY
TRBV11-2	TRBJ1-2	ASSFDRRHYGYT
TRBV18	TRBJ2-5	ASSPPSSETQY
TRBV7-2	TRBJ2-1	ASSLRLTNPFNEQF
TRBV7-9	TRBJ2-3	ASSLVSAGVDTQY
TRBV30	TRBJ2-1	AWSPGTSIDEQF
TRBV7-2	TRBJ1-2	ASSFRTEYGYT
TRBV2	TRBJ2-5	AHKAGGGGETQY
TRBV11-3	TRBJ2-1	ASSFTSGRGYEQF
TRBV3-1/TRBV3-2	TRBJ2-1	ASSPLRGNEQF
TRBV12-3/TRBV12-4	TRBJ1-1	ASTSGFRTEAF
TRBV30	TRBJ2-1	AWSAGGAAYNEQF
TRBV9	TRBJ1-5	ASSGGQGNQPQH
TRBV4-2	TRBJ1-4	ASSQVPPSTVATNEKLF
TRBV5-4	TRBJ1-6	ASSTQGAEFSPLH
TRBV2	TRBJ2-6	ARTGSSGANVLT
TRBV9	TRBJ2-7	ASSVGESYEQY
TRBV15	TRBJ1-5	ATSRDIGQGGRGSNQPQH
TRBV7-9	TRBJ2-3	ASSPTGTGVDTQY
TRBV27	TRBJ2-7	ASSSPGQGYEQY
TRBV7-8	TRBJ2-1	ASSLETGTQF
TRBV28	TRBJ2-7	ASSFGPGVEQY
TRBV9	TRBJ2-1	ASSVAPRYNEQF
TRBV30	TRBJ2-3	AWKMGRGIDTQY
TRBV4-2	TRBJ1-4	ASSQATGTGGGMF
TRBV28	TRBJ2-7	ATTRDRVSYEQY
TRBV20-1	TRBJ2-7	SASGGRDRYEQY
TRBV10-3	TRBJ2-7	ATRDSFYEQY
TRBV18	TRBJ2-5	ASSPSAGGQETQY
TRBV7-2	TRBJ1-2	ASSSPGQTNYGYT
TRBV4-3	TRBJ2-5	ASSHRGLEKETQY
TRBV28	TRBJ1-4	ASSTGKVLATNEKLF
TRBV4-2	TRBJ2-5	ASSQDVTSGWETQY
TRBV7-3	TRBJ2-1	ASSLTGGSGRNEQF
TRBV19	TRBJ1-4	ASSTYRDRGRDEKLF